This record covers a single T cell receptor beta chain. This clone was seen more than once but under ten times. The specificity of this receptor is unknown. Within one base of it there is no much larger clone, and no base qualities were kept. The data were obtained in a study of cytomegalovirus exposure and HLA in healthy donors (dated by TCRdb to about 2017). About the study as a whole: An earlier analysis of 587 of the donors reported 276 Gb of sequence data and 95 million to 130 million unique TCR beta sequences obtained from roughly 180 million T cells. Roughly 290 gigabases of sequencing data and around 85 million unique TCR sequences made up an early release that covered around 640 HLA-typed donors. Of the 300 to 500 genotyped donors, approximately 80% were placed in the genetic ancestry cluster associated with self-reported Caucasian donors. The study aimed to test whether signatures of past pathogen exposure could be identified by cataloging public T cell receptors. The study used immunosequencing to profile the T cell repertoires of 600 to 850 subjects and linked those repertoires to cytomegalovirus serostatus. Besides the first cohort of under 700 subjects, a separate validation cohort made up of over a hundred different subjects was used. To predict cytomegalovirus infection status, the study combined high-throughput TCR immunosequencing, statistical association of individual TCRs with disease status, and machine learning. A later analysis re-analyzed previously published TCR beta repertoires from about 600 donors and added high-resolution HLA genotyping to study TCR occurrence patterns. The later analysis used no new phenotypic data to find candidate immune exposures, relying instead on TCR beta sequences and their occurrence across donors. An earlier analysis of 587 of the donors used high-throughput TCR beta sequencing to judge whether each TCR beta V gene segment behaved as functional or pseudogenic. Alongside the repertoire data, information on donor age, sex, ethnicity and CMV serostatus was compiled. A later genetic analysis took genome-wide SNP genotypes for about three fifths of the 666 donors and used that subset as a discovery cohort. All discovery cohort repertoires had been generated using a single sequencing platform. HLA typing covered class I and class II loci at four-digit resolution. The number of donors typed differed by locus, with roughly 620-640 for A, B, C, DRB1 and DQB1, 522 for DQA1, 600 to 610 for DPA1, and around 450 for DPB1. About five DR-DQ haplotypes were treated as single units for association and clustering because of strong linkage in the cohort. Across about 380 genotyped donors of the cohort, an average of approximately 220,000 unique TCR beta nucleotide sequences per donor were sequenced, and 15% to 20% of those sequences were non-productive.

Library prep was done by the immunoSEQ multiplex PCR assay. For the multiplex PCR, a mixture combining 60 forward primers for TCR Vbeta segments and 13 reverse primers for TCR Jbeta segments was used. A multiplex PCR assay on genomic DNA amplified the CDR3 region of rearranged TCR beta genes. On the Illumina HiSeq System, the amplified TCR beta libraries were sequenced as 87-base-pair reads. Per the original workflow: A later analysis tallied approximately 87 million unique TCR beta chains across the 666 repertoires, and approximately 12 million of those chains were shared by two or more donors. Raw reads were error-corrected and collapsed into unique sequences by a nearest-neighbor algorithm in which closely related sequences were merged to remove PCR and sequencing errors. Alignment of CDR3 sequences to IMGT reference sequences was used to assign V, D and J gene segments. Each retained sequence needed at least a six-nucleotide match to both a V gene segment and a J gene segment. Rearrangements were classified as productive when the CDR3 lacked stop codons and remained in frame with V and J, and all other rearrangements were classified as non-productive. Following IMGT convention, CDR3 was defined as the stretch from the second conserved V-encoded cysteine to the conserved J-encoded phenylalanine. The earlier analysis of about 560 of the donors excluded any sequence lacking an unambiguous match to a single V gene segment. In an earlier analysis of several hundred of the donors, V segments were called functional above 56.7% productive rearrangements and were called segregating when the between-donor standard deviation exceeded 5%. A statistical classification framework was developed to diagnose cytomegalovirus status using the catalog of TCR beta chain sequences. V and J gene assignment, in a later analysis, came from comparing TCR nucleotide sequences with IMGT/GENE-DB human TR gene sequences. In a later analysis, CDR3 sequences and most-parsimonious VDJ recombination scenarios were assigned using the TCRdist pipeline. A later analysis defined each TCR beta chain by its CDR3 amino acid sequence plus V-gene family, and excluded reads lacking a unique V-gene family. As a way to deal with suspected cross-contamination and a sequencing artifact, a later analysis dropped 500 to 700 nucleotide sequences that were highly shared and had low generation probability. A later analysis calculated a clonal expansion index for each public chain from normalized within-repertoire ranks of inferred template counts. A later analysis computed generation probabilities with a VDJ recombination model fitted to out-of-frame rearrangements, and checked the results against IGoR. Hypergeometric tests were used in a later analysis to score TCR-TCR, TCR-HLA and TCR-CMV co-occurrence, with a repertoire-size bias correction applied to the TCR pairs. A later analysis estimated false discovery rates by permuting HLA or CMV assignments 20 times. In a later analysis, co-occurring TCRs were grouped with DBSCAN, and TCRdist sequence similarity was added when clustering was performed within HLA-allele-positive subsets. Repertoires with fewer than 30,000 or more than 120,000 public chains, plus five repertoires with anomalous nucleotide sharing, were excluded from co-occurrence clustering. TCRdb holds this immuneACCESS table with in-frame rearrangements only. Some clones are missing; in checked studies, unresolved V genes explain under half, and the rest has no known cause. V, J and clone size are those of that table, while D and trimming were read from the DNA. Here the sample has roughly 120,000 clones; around 80% occur a single time. The top ten clonotypes cover 1.5% to 2.5% of the sample.

Here is what the overall study found, with its caveats: Sequencing depth was assumed to be roughly uniform across donors in the presence/absence analyses, though that assumption may not hold. The authors suggested that the approach could potentially be extended to other disease states and immunological phenotypes. In a later analysis, TCR association rates were found to vary across HLA loci, with the most associated TCRs seen for DRB1 alleles and the fewest for HLA-C alleles. An earlier analysis of approximately 570 of the donors showed that most TCR beta V segments appeared in productive rearrangements either about 87% or about 30% of the time, which broadly matched IMGT annotations. A cluster of highly shared sequence variants was judged likely to be a technical artifact of the sequencing pipeline. Because counts were too low, fewer than 20 rarely observed V segments, including chromosome 9 orphons, were excluded from the earlier analysis of 587 of the donors. The classifier was reported to diagnose cytomegalovirus status with high specificity and sensitivity in both the original and validation cohorts. An association between a missense DCLRE1C variant and V-gene and J-gene trimming of TCR beta chains was found in a later genetic analysis and replicated in an independent cohort. Specific HLA alleles were associated with 15,000 to 20,000 TCR beta sequences at a false discovery rate of 0.05 in a later analysis. In a later genetic analysis, fewer N-insertions in productive TCRs were reported among donors in an Asian-associated ancestry cluster than the 666-donor mean. Most TCR sequences were observed very rarely across donors, whereas some public TCRs were present in many individuals. In vitro tests confirmed that a few of the cytomegalovirus-associated TCR beta chains recognize cytomegalovirus antigens. A further reported finding was that TCR beta sequences accurately predicted the HLA-A and HLA-B alleles for most subjects in the first cohort. According to a later analysis, parvovirus B19, influenza, CMV and Epstein-Barr virus appeared linked to several top co-occurrence clusters. Because the 87-base-pair reads could not distinguish some IMGT-functional V segments, including TRBV6-2 and TRBV6-3, those segments were excluded. Because HLA typing was unavailable for some donors at each locus, only the typed subset was used in association tests. Compared with equally common non-associated chains, HLA-associated TCR beta chains in a later analysis were more clonally expanded and had lower generation probabilities. Most CMV-associated TCR beta chains appeared to be HLA-restricted in a later analysis, and the HLA associations seemed to be driven largely by CMV exposure. Strong co-occurrence of HLA alleles, especially DR and DQ, made assigning TCR associations to individual alleles difficult. The study gave a list of about 170 TCR beta chains associated with cytomegalovirus. Immune exposure information for the cohort was limited to CMV serostatus. In this cohort, only TCR beta chains were sequenced, and detectable features were limited by the absence of alpha or paired-chain data. Linkage disequilibrium might explain the correlated functional status among segregating V segments, but an unknown experimental factor could not be excluded.

In total, about 650 healthy bone marrow donors made up the cohort. Cohort members were all nominally healthy when sampled, although unrecorded immune exposures were likely present. The donor tested CMV seronegative, placing the donor among the roughly 400 seronegative members of the cohort. A peripheral blood sample was provided by each donor, and peripheral blood mononuclear cells were used for TCR beta sequencing. Genomic DNA was extracted from the blood cell samples with the Qiagen DNeasy Blood Extraction Kit. As encoded in the germline V gene (reference sequence), CDR1 is MNHNY while CDR2 is SVGAGI. V is shortened by 6 bases, J by 6 bases, and the region joining them spans 13 bases. From the cysteine up to the phenylalanine, the CDR3 has a length of 13 residues. The retained sequence is limited to the CDR3, 39 bases, with the frame set at the first base.

The sequencing sample was made of PBMCs. The receptor was derived from a man in his forties or fifties in good health and CMV-seronegative. The chain couples TRBV6-6 to TRBJ2-3; there is no confident call for the D gene. The CDR3 reads as follows: CASSLLSVDTQYF. The sequenced DNA: TGTGCCAGCAGCCTACTTTCGGTCGATACGCAGTATTTT.